Listed below are T cell receptor beta chains from one sample, sequenced in a study of T cells after posttransplantation cyclophosphamide. Clones were read by immunoSEQ multiplex PCR, and TCRdb kept only the in-frame ones, dropping some. The sample presents some 46,000 clones, none singletons. The sequenced sample consisted of PBMCs. All receptors come from a man aged 40-49 years in good health, CMV-negative, and a related stem cell transplant donor. CDR3s include the opening cysteine and the closing phenylalanine or tryptophan. The D gene is left open where the match is weak. Where a row states a size, it is once, few, many or the class of an expanded clone; other rows omit it.

D: -
V: TRBV6-5
size: few
J: TRBJ2-3
DNA: TGTGCCAGCAGGCCCCAGGGGAGCACAGATACGCAGTATTTT
CDR3: CASRPQGSTDTQYF

D: -
V: TRBV28
size: few
J: TRBJ2-3
DNA: TGTGCCAGCAGTTCCCGCGGGACTAGCACAGATACGCAGTATTTT
CDR3: CASSSRGTSTDTQYF

D: -
V: TRBV6-6
size: many
J: TRBJ2-1
DNA: TGTGCCAGCAGATCGGGGACTGAGACAAATGAGCAGTTCTTC
CDR3: CASRSGTETNEQFF

D: -
V: TRBV5-1
size: -
J: TRBJ2-2
DNA: TGCGCCAGCAGCTTGGACTCGCGGAACACCGGGGAGCTGTTTTTT
CDR3: CASSLDSRNTGELFF

D: -
V: TRBV6-1
size: many
J: TRBJ2-3
DNA: TGTGCCAGCAGGGCCGGACAGAGCTACACAGATACGCAGTATTTT
CDR3: CASRAGQSYTDTQYF

D: TRBD1
V: TRBV19
size: many
J: TRBJ1-5
DNA: TGTGCCAGTAGCGGGACAGCATACAATCAGCCCCAGCATTTT
CDR3: CASSGTAYNQPQHF

D: -
V: TRBV5-6
size: -
J: TRBJ2-7
DNA: TGTGCCAGCAGCCAAACGGACAGAAACGAGCAGTACTTC
CDR3: CASSQTDRNEQYF

D: -
V: TRBV6-1
size: few
J: TRBJ2-5
DNA: TGTGCCAGCAGACAGGGTCGAGGTGAAGAGACCCAGTACTTC
CDR3: CASRQGRGEETQYF

D: TRBD1
V: TRBV11-2
size: many
J: TRBJ2-1
DNA: TGTGCCAGCAGCTTAGTGGGACAGGGCAATGAGCAGTTCTTC
CDR3: CASSLVGQGNEQFF

D: TRBD1
V: TRBV5-1
size: many
J: TRBJ2-5
DNA: TGCGCCAGCAGCCCGTTGACAGGGGTGGAGACCCAGTACTTC
CDR3: CASSPLTGVETQYF

D: TRBD1
V: TRBV30
size: many
J: TRBJ1-5
DNA: TGTGCCTGGAGTGCCGGGACAGGGGGCAATCAGCCCCAGCATTTT
CDR3: CAWSAGTGGNQPQHF

D: TRBD2
V: TRBV7-9
size: -
J: TRBJ2-1
DNA: TGTGCCAGCAGGAGACCGAGCGGGGGTTACAATGAGCAGTTCTTC
CDR3: CASRRPSGGYNEQFF

D: -
V: TRBV5-6
size: many
J: TRBJ1-2
DNA: TGTGCCAGCAGCTCCCTCGCTAACTATGGCTACACCTTC
CDR3: CASSSLANYGYTF